The next 6 T cell receptor beta chains were all read from a single sample in a study of T cell responses to AZD1222 COVID-19 vaccine. Assay: immunoSEQ multiplex PCR; the TCRdb copy retains only in-frame clones and omits some. In the table there are over 150,000 clones, 90% of which are singletons. Sequences were derived from peripheral blood, sampled on day 0 of AZD1222 vaccination. All receptors come from an adult in good health.

The chain links TRBV29-1 to TRBJ1-1; possibly TRBD1 for D (5 bases). Germline V gene lookup returns CDR1 SQVTM and CDR2 ANQGSEA. The length of the CDR3 is 13 residues. Trimming left V 4 bases short and J 1 base short, with 10 bases between. In DNA form, the CDR3 reads TGCAGCGTTGGGAGGGGATCGAACACTGAAGCTTTCTTT. Translated: CSVGRGSNTEAFF.

V is TRBV2 and J is TRBJ2-1; 8 bases line up with TRBD1. There are 14 residues in the CDR3. Per the germline V gene, CDR1 is SNHLY and CDR2 is FYNNEI. V shed 10 bases and J 0 bases; nucleotides not matched to a gene: 5. The DNA for the CDR3 is TGTGCCAACACGGGACAGGCCTCCTACAATGAGCAGTTCTTC. Protein sequence: CANTGQASYNEQFF.

The CDR3, as DNA: TGTGCCAGCAGCTTGGGACCGCGAATTTCACCCCTCCACTTT. Amino acids: CASSLGPRISPLHF. The rearrangement links TRBV7-2 to TRBJ1-6; maybe TRBD1 (5 bases). Trimming took off 3 bases at V and 9 bases at J, with 12 bases between the two ends. This CDR3 has 14 amino acids. Germline V gene sequence: CDR1 SGHTA, CDR2 FQGNSA.

V and J are TRBV6-5 and TRBJ1-1, with TRBD1 matching 7 bases. Germline values: CDR1 MNHEY, CDR2 SVGAGI. With 4 bases clipped from V and 4 bases from J, the junction kept 6 bases outside the gene matches. CDR3 size: 14 residues. The CDR3 DNA reads as TGTGCCAGCAGTTCTATTCCAGGGGGCACTGAAGCTTTCTTT. Residues: CASSSIPGGTEAFF.

V gene TRBV6-6 combines with J gene TRBJ2-1; TRBD1 matches at 7 bases. Germline CDR1 and CDR2: MNHNY and SVGAGI (reference sequence). Trimming took 5 bases from V and 9 from J; bases not matched to a gene: 4. The CDR3 loop spans 12 amino acids. The CDR3 sequence is CASSDRVAEQFF. The DNA for the CDR3 is TGTGCCAGCAGTGACAGGGTTGCTGAGCAGTTCTTC.

The CDR3, as DNA: TGCGCCAGCAGCCAAGCGATAACCGGGATCAGCACCTTC. Translation: CASSQAITGISTF. The rearrangement links TRBV4-3 to TRBJ1-2; D uncertain. The ends were cut back, 1 base at V and 13 bases at J, with 16 bases in the middle. Germline assignment: CDR1 LGHNA and CDR2 YSLEER. CDR3 length: 13 amino acids.